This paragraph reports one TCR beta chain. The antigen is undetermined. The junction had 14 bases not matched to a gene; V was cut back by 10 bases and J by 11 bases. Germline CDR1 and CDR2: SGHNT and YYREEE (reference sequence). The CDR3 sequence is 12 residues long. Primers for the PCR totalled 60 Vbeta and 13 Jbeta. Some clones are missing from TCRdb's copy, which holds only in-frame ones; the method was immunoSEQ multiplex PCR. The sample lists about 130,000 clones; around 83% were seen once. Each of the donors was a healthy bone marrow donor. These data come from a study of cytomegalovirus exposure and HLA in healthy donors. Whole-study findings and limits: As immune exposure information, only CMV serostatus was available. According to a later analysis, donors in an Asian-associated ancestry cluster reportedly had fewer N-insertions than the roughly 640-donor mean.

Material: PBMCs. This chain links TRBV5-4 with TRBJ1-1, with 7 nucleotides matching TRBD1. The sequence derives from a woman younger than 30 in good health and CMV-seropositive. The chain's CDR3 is CAGHRDRNEAFF. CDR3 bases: TGTGCCGGCCACCGGGACAGAAACGAGGCTTTCTTT.